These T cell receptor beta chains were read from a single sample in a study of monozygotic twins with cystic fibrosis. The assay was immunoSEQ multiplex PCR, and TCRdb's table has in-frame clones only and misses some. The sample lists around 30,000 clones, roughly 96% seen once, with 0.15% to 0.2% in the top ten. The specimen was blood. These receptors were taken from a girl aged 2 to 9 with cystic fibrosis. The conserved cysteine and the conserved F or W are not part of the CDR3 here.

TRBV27	ASRGSGANVLT
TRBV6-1	ASSGAPNEQF
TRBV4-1	ASSQQGQGDPLEHEQF
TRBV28	ASRTVAANYEQY
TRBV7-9	ASSLEFWEQY
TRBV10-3	AISVRGEDNEQF
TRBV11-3	ASSSLDRPTEAF
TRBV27	ASSFGGGIYGYT
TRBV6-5	ASSYSLGTRGEQF
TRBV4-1	ASSQGQGTYEQY
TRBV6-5	ASSFVDTGELF
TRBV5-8	ASSFYNFVARENYGYT
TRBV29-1	SVEVRGAGAEAF
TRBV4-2	ASSQAPIASTETQY
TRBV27	ASSLRGTTNEKLF
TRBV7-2	ASSPENRGDQPQH
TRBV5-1	ASSLAVLSGSYEQY